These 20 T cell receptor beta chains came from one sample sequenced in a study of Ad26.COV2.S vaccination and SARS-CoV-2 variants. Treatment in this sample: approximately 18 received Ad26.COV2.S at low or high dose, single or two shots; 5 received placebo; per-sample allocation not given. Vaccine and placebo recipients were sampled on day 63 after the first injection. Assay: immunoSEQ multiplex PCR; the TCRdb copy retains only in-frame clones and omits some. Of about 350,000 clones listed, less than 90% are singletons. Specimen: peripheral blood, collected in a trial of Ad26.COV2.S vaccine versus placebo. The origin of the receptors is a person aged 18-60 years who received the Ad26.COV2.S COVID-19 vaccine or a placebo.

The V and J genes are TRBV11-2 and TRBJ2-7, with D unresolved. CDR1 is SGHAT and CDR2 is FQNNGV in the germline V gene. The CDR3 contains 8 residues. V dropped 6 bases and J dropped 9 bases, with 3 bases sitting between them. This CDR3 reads CASRGQYF. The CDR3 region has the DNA TGTGCCAGCAGAGGGCAGTACTTC.

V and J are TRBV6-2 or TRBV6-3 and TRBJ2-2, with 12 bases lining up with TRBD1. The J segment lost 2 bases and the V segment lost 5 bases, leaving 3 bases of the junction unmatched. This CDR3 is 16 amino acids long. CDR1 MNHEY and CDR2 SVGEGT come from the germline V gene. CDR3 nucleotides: TGTGCCAGCAGTATAGGGACAGGGGGCAACACCGGGGAGCTGTTTTTT. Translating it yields CASSIGTGGNTGELFF.

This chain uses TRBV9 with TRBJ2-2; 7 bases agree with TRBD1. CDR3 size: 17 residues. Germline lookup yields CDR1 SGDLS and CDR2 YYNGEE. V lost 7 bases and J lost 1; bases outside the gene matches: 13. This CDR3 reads CASSLGEGAMNTGELFF. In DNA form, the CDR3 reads TGTGCCAGCTCTCTTGGAGAGGGGGCGATGAACACCGGGGAGCTGTTTTTT.

This CDR3 reads CASSLAGLSEPQHF. In DNA, the CDR3 is TGCGCCAGCAGCTTGGCCGGATTAAGTGAGCCCCAGCATTTT. The V gene is TRBV5-1, the J gene TRBJ1-5; D is uncertain. This CDR3 is built from 14 residues. Germline-derived CDR1 and CDR2 are SGHRS and YFSETQ. The germline V and J ends were trimmed by 0 bases and 8 bases, with 12 bases remaining between them.

This chain's CDR3 is CASSGRQVYSQETQYF. CDR3 nucleotide sequence: TGTGCCAGCAGTGGTAGACAGGTCTATTCTCAAGAGACCCAGTACTTC. This chain joins TRBV6-1 and TRBJ2-5, with TRBD1 as a possible D gene (6 bases). The germline V gene encodes CDR1 MNHNS and CDR2 SASEGT. V lost 4 bases, J lost 2 bases, and 17 bases lay in between. There are 16 residues in the CDR3.

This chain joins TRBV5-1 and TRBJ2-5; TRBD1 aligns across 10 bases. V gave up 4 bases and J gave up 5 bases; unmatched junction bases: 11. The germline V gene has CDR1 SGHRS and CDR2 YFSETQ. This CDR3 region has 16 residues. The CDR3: CASSRRGQGQSETQYF. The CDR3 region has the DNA TGCGCCAGCAGCCGTAGGGGACAGGGGCAGTCGGAGACCCAGTACTTC.

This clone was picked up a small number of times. In nucleotides, the CDR3 is TGTGCCAGCAGCTTATCAAGGACAGGAGATAACTCTGGAAACACCATATATTTT. Amino acids: CASSLSRTGDNSGNTIYF. The chain combines TRBV9 with TRBJ1-3; TRBD1 matches at 7 bases. The CDR3 totals 18 residues. With 4 bases clipped from V and 0 bases from J, the junction kept 13 bases outside the gene matches. Germline V gene sequence: CDR1 SGDLS, CDR2 YYNGEE.

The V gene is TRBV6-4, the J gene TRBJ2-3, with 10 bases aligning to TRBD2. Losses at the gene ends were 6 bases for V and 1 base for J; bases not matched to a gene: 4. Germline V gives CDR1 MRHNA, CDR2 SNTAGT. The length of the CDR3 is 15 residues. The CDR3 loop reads CASSPGTSGTDTQYF. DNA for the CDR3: TGTGCCAGCAGCCCCGGGACTAGCGGCACAGATACGCAGTATTTT.

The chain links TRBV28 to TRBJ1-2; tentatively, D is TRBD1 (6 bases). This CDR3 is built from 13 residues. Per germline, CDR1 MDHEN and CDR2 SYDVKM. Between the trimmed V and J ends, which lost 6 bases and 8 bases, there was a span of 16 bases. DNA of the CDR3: TGTGCCAGCAGCCTAGAAGGGGGGAACGGCTACACCTTC. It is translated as CASSLEGGNGYTF.

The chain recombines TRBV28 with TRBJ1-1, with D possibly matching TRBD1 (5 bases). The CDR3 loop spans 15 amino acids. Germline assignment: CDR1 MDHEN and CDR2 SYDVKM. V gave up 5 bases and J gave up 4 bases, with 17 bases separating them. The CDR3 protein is CASSPPRGKSTEAFF. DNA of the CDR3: TGTGCCAGCAGTCCTCCCCGGGGGAAAAGCACTGAAGCTTTCTTT.

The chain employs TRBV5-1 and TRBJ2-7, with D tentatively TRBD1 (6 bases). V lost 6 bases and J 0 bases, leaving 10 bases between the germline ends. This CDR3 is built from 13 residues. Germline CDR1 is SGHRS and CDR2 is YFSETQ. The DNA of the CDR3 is TGCGCCAGCACCCCAGGGGCCTCCTACGAGCAGTACTTC. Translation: CASTPGASYEQYF.

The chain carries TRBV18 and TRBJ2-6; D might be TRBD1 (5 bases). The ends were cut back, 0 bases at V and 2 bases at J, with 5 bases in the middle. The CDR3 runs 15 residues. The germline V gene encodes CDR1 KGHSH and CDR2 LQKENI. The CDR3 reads CASSPPGAGANVLTF. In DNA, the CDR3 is TGTGCCAGCTCACCACCAGGGGCTGGGGCCAACGTCCTGACTTTC.

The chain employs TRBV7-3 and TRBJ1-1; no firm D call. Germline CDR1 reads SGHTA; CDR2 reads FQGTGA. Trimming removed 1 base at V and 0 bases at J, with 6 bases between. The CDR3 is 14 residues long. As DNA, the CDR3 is TGTGCCAGCAGCTTAAATGGTCTGAACACTGAAGCTTTCTTT. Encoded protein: CASSLNGLNTEAFF.

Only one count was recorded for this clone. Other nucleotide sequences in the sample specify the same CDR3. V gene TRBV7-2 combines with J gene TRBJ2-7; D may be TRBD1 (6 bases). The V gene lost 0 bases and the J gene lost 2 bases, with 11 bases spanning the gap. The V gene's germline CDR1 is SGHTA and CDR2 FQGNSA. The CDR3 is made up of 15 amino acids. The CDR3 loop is CASSLAGQGPYEQYF. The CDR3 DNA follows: TGTGCCAGCAGCTTAGCGGGGCAGGGGCCCTACGAGCAGTACTTC.

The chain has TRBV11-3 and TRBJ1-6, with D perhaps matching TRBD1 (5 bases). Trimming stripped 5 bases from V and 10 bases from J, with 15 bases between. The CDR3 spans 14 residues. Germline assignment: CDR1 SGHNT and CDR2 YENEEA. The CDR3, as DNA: TGTGCCAGCAGCAGGGGAGGTGTGAGATCACCCCTCCACTTT. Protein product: CASSRGGVRSPLHF.

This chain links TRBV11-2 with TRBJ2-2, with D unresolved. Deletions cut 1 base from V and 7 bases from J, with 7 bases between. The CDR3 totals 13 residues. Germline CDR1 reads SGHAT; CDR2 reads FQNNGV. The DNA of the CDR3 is TGTGCCAGCAGCTTAGTCTCGTTCGGGGAGCTGTTTTTT. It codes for CASSLVSFGELFF.

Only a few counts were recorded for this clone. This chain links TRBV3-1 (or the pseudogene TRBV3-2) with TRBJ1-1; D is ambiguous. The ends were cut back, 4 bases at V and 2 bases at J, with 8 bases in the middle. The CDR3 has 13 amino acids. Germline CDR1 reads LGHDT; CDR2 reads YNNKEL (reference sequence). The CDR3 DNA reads TGTGCCAGCAGCCGGGAGGGAAACACTGAAGCTTTCTTT. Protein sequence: CASSREGNTEAFF.

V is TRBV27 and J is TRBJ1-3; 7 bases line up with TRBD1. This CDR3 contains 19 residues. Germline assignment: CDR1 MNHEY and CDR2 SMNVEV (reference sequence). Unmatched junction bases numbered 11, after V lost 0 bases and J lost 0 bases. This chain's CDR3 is CASSLSGADRAYSGNTIYF. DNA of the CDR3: TGTGCCAGCAGTTTATCAGGGGCCGACAGGGCCTACTCTGGAAACACCATATATTTT.

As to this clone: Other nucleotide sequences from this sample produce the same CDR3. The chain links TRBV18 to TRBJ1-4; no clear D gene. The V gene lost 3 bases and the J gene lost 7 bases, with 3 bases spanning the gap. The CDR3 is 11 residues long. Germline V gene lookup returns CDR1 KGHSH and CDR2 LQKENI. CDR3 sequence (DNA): TGTGCCAGCTCACCGGGTGAAAAACTGTTTTTT. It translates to CASSPGEKLFF.

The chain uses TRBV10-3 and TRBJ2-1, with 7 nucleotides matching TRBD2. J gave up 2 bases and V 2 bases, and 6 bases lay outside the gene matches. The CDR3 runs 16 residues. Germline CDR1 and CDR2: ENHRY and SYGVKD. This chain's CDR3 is CAISEQPRGAYNEQFF. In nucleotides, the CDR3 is TGTGCCATCAGTGAGCAGCCCCGGGGGGCCTACAATGAGCAGTTCTTC.